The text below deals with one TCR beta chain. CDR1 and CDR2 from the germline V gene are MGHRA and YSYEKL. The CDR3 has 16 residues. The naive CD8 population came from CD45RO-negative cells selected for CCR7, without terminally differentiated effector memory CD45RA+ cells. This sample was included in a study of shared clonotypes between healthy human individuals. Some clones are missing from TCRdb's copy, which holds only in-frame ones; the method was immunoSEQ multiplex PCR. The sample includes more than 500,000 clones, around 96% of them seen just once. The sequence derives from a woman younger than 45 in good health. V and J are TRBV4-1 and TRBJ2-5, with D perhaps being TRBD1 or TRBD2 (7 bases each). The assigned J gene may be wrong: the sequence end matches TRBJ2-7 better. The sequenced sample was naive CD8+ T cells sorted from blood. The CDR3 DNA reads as TGCGCCAGCAGCCAAGATCCAGGGGGAGGGCCTTACGAGCAGTACTTC. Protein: CASSQDPGGGPYEQYF.